This T cell receptor beta chain emerged from a study of cytomegalovirus exposure and HLA in healthy donors. This clone showed up just a few times. Both 60 Vbeta primers and 13 Jbeta primers went into the PCR. Produced via immunoSEQ multiplex PCR; TCRdb's table is partial and in-frame only. The data show over 150,000 clones, 81% seen once. Per germline, CDR1 PRHDT and CDR2 FYEKMQ (reference sequence). This CDR3 has 18 amino acids. The V end lost 7 bases, the J end lost 0 bases, and 21 bases lay between the germline ends. This receptor was identified in a woman aged 25-40 years in good health and CMV-seronegative. The sample was PBMCs. The gene calls are TRBV13 and TRBJ2-2, with TRBD2 as a possible D gene (5 bases). CDR3 nucleotides: TGTGCCAGCACCGAAATAGGTCTGGTAGCGTCGAACACCGGGGAGCTGTTTTTT. This sequence encodes CASTEIGLVASNTGELFF.